Below are 25 T cell receptor beta chains sequenced from a single sample in a study of PD-1 blockade in classical Hodgkin lymphoma. Time point of the sample: cycle 4 day 1 (C4D1), after six to seven weeks of nivolumab. Exposure to brentuximab vedotin varied, and each patient had relapsed following autologous stem cell transplantation. The data were produced by immunoSEQ multiplex PCR, yet TCRdb's version contains in-frame clones alone and is incomplete. The sample contains 80,000 to 100,000 clones, about 92% of which appear only once. The sequencing used peripheral blood mononuclear cells (PBMCs), collected before the fourth cycle of nivolumab. The receptors were sampled from a human donor with classical Hodgkin lymphoma.

The rearrangement links TRBV10-1 to TRBJ2-5, with D possibly TRBD1 on 6 matching bases. This CDR3 region has 16 residues. Germline V lookup: CDR1 WNHNN, CDR2 SYGVQD (reference sequence). Trimming pared 3 bases from V and 1 base from J, leaving 15 bases between. The CDR3 coding sequence is TGCGCCAGCAGTGATCCAGGCAGGGGTTCCCAAGAGACCCAGTACTTC. It specifies CASSDPGRGSQETQYF.

The V call is TRBV15, the J call TRBJ1-5; TRBD1 agrees at 8 bases. V shed 5 bases and J 3 bases; nucleotides not matched to a gene: 12. The CDR3 totals 17 residues. Germline V lookup: CDR1 LNHNV, CDR2 YYDKDF (reference sequence). The CDR3 DNA is TGTGCCACCAGCCCCCATGAACCAGGGGGCAACAATCAGCCCCAGCATTTT. As protein: CATSPHEPGGNNQPQHF.

V gene TRBV6-4 combines with J gene TRBJ1-1; D may be TRBD1 (5 bases). Trimming pared 6 bases from V and 3 bases from J, leaving 17 bases between. The CDR3 is 15 residues long. Germline V gives CDR1 MRHNA, CDR2 SNTAGT. The CDR3 spells CASSSIGGYYTEAFF. The DNA of the CDR3 is TGTGCCAGCAGCTCGATCGGGGGATATTACACTGAAGCTTTCTTT.

V gene TRBV21-1 combines with J gene TRBJ1-2. TRBV21-1 is a pseudogene locus. CDR3 length: 9 amino acids. The CDR3 is CASSKANFF. In DNA form, the CDR3 reads TGTGCCAGCAGCAAAGCTAATTTCTTC.

V usage is TRBV28 and J usage is TRBJ2-3; perhaps TRBD1 as D (6 bases). The V gene's germline CDR1 is MDHEN and CDR2 SYDVKM. V was cut by 7 bases and J by 3 bases, with 14 bases left in between. The CDR3 consists of 14 residues. The CDR3 nucleotides read TGTGCCAGCAATACAGGGTTAGAAACAGATACGCAGTATTTT. Residues: CASNTGLETDTQYF.

The rearrangement uses TRBV28 and TRBJ2-7; D unresolved. V was clipped by 1 base and J by 2 bases, with 6 bases between them. The CDR3 is 13 residues long. From germline, CDR1 is MDHEN and CDR2 SYDVKM. CDR3 in DNA: TGTGCCAGCAGTTTATTCATCCCCTACGAGCAGTACTTC. This gives the protein CASSLFIPYEQYF. Full variable domain (rest looked up from reference TRBV28 and TRBJ2-7): DVKVTQSSRYLVKRTGEKVFLECVQDMDHENMFWYRQDPGLGLRLIYFSYDVKMKEKGDIPEGYSVSREKKERFSLILESASTNQTSMYLCASSLFIPYEQYFGPGTRLTVT.

CDR3 sequence reads: CASRGLAVAADTQYF. CDR3 sequence (DNA): TGTGCCAGCAGGGGACTAGCGGTTGCGGCAGATACGCAGTATTTT. The gene calls are TRBV6-1 and TRBJ2-3; 11 positions match TRBD2. From germline, CDR1 is MNHNS and CDR2 SASEGT. Trimming removed 6 bases from V and 4 bases from J; junction bases left unmatched: 6. This CDR3 is built from 15 residues.

The chain uses TRBV30 and TRBJ1-1; D might be TRBD1 (5 bases). This CDR3 comprises 16 residues. Per germline, CDR1 GTSNPN and CDR2 SVGIG (reference sequence). Trimming left V 1 base short and J 0 bases short, with 15 bases between. CDR3: CAWSGGLTALNTEAFF. Written as DNA, the CDR3 is TGTGCCTGGAGTGGGGGGTTAACAGCCCTGAACACTGAAGCTTTCTTT.

The V and J genes are TRBV28 and TRBJ1-1; 7 nucleotides align to TRBD1. Germline lookup yields CDR1 MDHEN and CDR2 SYDVKM. The CDR3 consists of 14 residues. With V trimmed by 2 bases and J by 6 bases, 6 bases remained unmatched. CDR3 DNA: TGTGCCAGCAGTTTAACAGGGGTATCGGCTGAAGCTTTCTTT. The encoded protein is CASSLTGVSAEAFF.

The rearrangement joins TRBV6-6 to TRBJ1-3; D is uncertain. Germline loops: CDR1 MNHNY, CDR2 SVGAGI (reference sequence). The length of the CDR3 is 15 residues. The germline V and J ends were trimmed by 0 bases and 2 bases, with 8 bases remaining between them. The CDR3 DNA reads as TGTGCCAGCAGTTACTCGCTGGGCACTGGAAACACCATATATTTT. Translated, it gives CASSYSLGTGNTIYF.

The V gene is TRBV7-2, the J gene TRBJ2-5, with D perhaps matching TRBD2 (6 bases). CDR3 length equals 17 residues. Germline-derived CDR1 and CDR2 are SGHTA and FQGNSA. The V end was cut by 3 bases, the J end by 4 bases, with 21 bases between. CDR3 residues: CASSFPGTFSRGETQYF. The CDR3, as DNA: TGTGCCAGCAGCTTCCCCGGGACTTTCAGTAGGGGAGAGACCCAGTACTTC.

The CDR3 protein is CASRISGSRNTDTQYF. For the CDR3, the DNA is TGTGCCAGCAGAATTAGCGGGAGCCGCAACACAGATACGCAGTATTTT. The chain is built from TRBV21-1 and TRBJ2-3; no DNA check was done on the table's D call, TRBD2. TRBV21-1 is classified as a pseudogene. This CDR3 region has 16 residues.

CDR3 sequence reads: CASSLLDRAPNYGYTF. The CDR3 nucleotides read TGTGCCAGCAGCTTGCTTGACAGGGCTCCCAACTATGGCTACACCTTC. The J gene is TRBJ1-2, the V gene TRBV7-9; 7 bases are shared with TRBD1. This CDR3 is built from 16 residues. Germline V gene data show CDR1 as SEHNR and CDR2 as FQNEAQ (reference sequence). V lost 3 bases to trimming and J lost 2 bases; unmatched junction nucleotides: 9.

The V call is TRBV30, the J call TRBJ1-1; D unclear. The germline V gene encodes CDR1 GTSNPN and CDR2 SVGIG (reference sequence). Trimming stripped 4 bases from V and 0 bases from J, with 12 bases between. The CDR3 is made up of 14 amino acids. CDR3 amino acids: CAWTKNLMNTEAFF. CDR3 DNA: TGTGCCTGGACTAAGAACCTTATGAACACTGAAGCTTTCTTT.

The rearrangement joins TRBV15 to TRBJ1-1; 7 nucleotides agree with TRBD1. Germline values: CDR1 LNHNV, CDR2 YYDKDF (reference sequence). This CDR3 has 13 amino acids. Losses at the gene ends were 7 bases for V and 1 base for J; bases not matched to a gene: 3. The CDR3 DNA reads as TGTGCCACCACGGGACAGACGAACACTGAAGCTTTCTTT. Amino acid sequence: CATTGQTNTEAFF.

The rearrangement uses TRBV5-6 and TRBJ2-2; the D is unclear. V was pared by 4 bases and J by 4 bases, with 5 bases between. The CDR3 loop spans 12 amino acids. From germline, CDR1 is SGHDT and CDR2 YYEEEE. This CDR3 reads CASSPTTGELFF. In DNA, the CDR3 is TGTGCCAGCAGCCCTACCACCGGGGAGCTGTTTTTT.

The gene calls are TRBV14 and TRBJ2-7; D might be TRBD1 (6 bases). Germline V lookup: CDR1 SGHDN, CDR2 FVKESK. The CDR3 has 16 residues. Trimming pared 1 base from V and 4 bases from J, leaving 17 bases between. CDR3 sequence reads: CASSQAGTLTRYEQYF. CDR3 DNA: TGTGCCAGCAGCCAAGCCGGGACACTCACCAGATACGAGCAGTACTTC.

The chain joins TRBV7-3 to TRBJ2-7; TRBD2 aligns across 8 bases. The germline V gene encodes CDR1 SGHTA and CDR2 FQGTGA. The length of the CDR3 is 15 residues. Unmatched junction bases numbered 6, after V lost 0 bases and J lost 5 bases. CDR3 nucleotides: TGTGCCAGCAGCTTAACGGGGGGACTAGTCGACGAGCAGTACTTC. This translates into CASSLTGGLVDEQYF. Full variable domain (missing parts from reference TRBV7-3 and TRBJ2-7): GAGVSQTPSNKVTEKGKYVELRCDPISGHTALYWYRQSLGQGPEFLIYFQGTGAADDSGLPNDRFFAVRPEGSVSTLKIQRTERGDSAVYLCASSLTGGLVDEQYFGPGTRLTVT.

The V gene is TRBV5-6, the J gene TRBJ1-5, with a weak D call TRBD1 (5 bases). The CDR3 runs 16 residues. Germline CDR1 reads SGHDT; CDR2 reads YYEEEE. The ends were cut back, 0 bases at V and 3 bases at J, with 13 bases in the middle. The CDR3 region has the DNA TGTGCCAGCAGCTTGGCCGGGGCGCCATACAATCAGCCCCAGCATTTT. This encodes CASSLAGAPYNQPQHF. The whole variable domain, filled in from reference TRBV5-6 and TRBJ1-5, reads DAGVTQSPTHLIKTRGQQVTLRCSPKSGHDTVSWYQQALGQGPQFIFQYYEEEERQRGNFPDRFSGHQFPNYSSELNVNALLLGDSALYLCASSLAGAPYNQPQHFGDGTRLSIL.

This clone was seen a single time. The chain carries TRBV19 and TRBJ2-2; D gene unclear. The CDR3 is 12 amino acids. Germline assignment: CDR1 LNHDA and CDR2 SQIVND (reference sequence). V was pared by 5 bases and J by 4 bases, with 5 bases between. The CDR3 reads CASSDTTGELFF. The CDR3 DNA is TGTGCCAGTAGTGACACCACCGGGGAGCTGTTTTTT.

The chain links TRBV30 to TRBJ2-7, with unresolved D. This CDR3 has 14 amino acids. Trimming shortened V by 1 base and J by 4 bases, and 14 bases separated the two germline ends. CDR1 and CDR2 (germline): GTSNPN, SVGIG (reference sequence). The CDR3 reads CAWSGGGKSYEQYF. CDR3 DNA: TGTGCCTGGAGTGGTGGCGGTAAATCTTACGAGCAGTACTTC.

The gene calls are TRBV7-9 and TRBJ2-7; D gene uncertain. The CDR3 length is 14 residues. The V gene lost 0 bases and the J gene lost 3 bases, with 9 bases spanning the gap. Germline CDR1 is SEHNR and CDR2 is FQNEAQ (reference sequence). The CDR3 bases are TGTGCCAGCAGCTTAGCTGTCATGAACTACGAGCAGTACTTC. Its protein product is CASSLAVMNYEQYF.

In its sample, this clone was seen once. V usage is TRBV7-8 and J usage is TRBJ2-2; D not certain. Trimming removed 6 bases from V and 6 bases from J, with 20 bases in between. This CDR3 comprises 16 residues. The germline gives CDR1 SGHVS, CDR2 FQNEAQ. The CDR3 sequence: CASRLPLRLGPGELFF. In DNA, the CDR3 is TGTGCCAGCAGGTTACCCCTCAGACTGGGCCCCGGGGAGCTGTTTTTT.

V usage is TRBV27 and J usage is TRBJ2-1; D remains ambiguous. CDR1 and CDR2 from the germline V gene are MNHEY and SMNVEV (reference sequence). Trimming cost V 4 bases and J 10 bases, with 8 bases left between them. This CDR3 is built from 11 residues. The CDR3 spells CASSSSVEQFF. CDR3 bases: TGTGCCAGCAGTTCATCGGTAGAGCAGTTCTTC.

The chain has TRBV28 and TRBJ2-2; 8 bases line up with TRBD1. The trim removed 3 bases at V and 1 base at J, leaving 16 bases unmatched. Germline V gene lookup returns CDR1 MDHEN and CDR2 SYDVKM. There are 20 residues in the CDR3. The CDR3 protein is CASSFRSYRTGPENTGELFF. For the CDR3, the DNA is TGTGCCAGCAGTTTCCGAAGTTACCGGACAGGGCCCGAGAACACCGGGGAGCTGTTTTTT.